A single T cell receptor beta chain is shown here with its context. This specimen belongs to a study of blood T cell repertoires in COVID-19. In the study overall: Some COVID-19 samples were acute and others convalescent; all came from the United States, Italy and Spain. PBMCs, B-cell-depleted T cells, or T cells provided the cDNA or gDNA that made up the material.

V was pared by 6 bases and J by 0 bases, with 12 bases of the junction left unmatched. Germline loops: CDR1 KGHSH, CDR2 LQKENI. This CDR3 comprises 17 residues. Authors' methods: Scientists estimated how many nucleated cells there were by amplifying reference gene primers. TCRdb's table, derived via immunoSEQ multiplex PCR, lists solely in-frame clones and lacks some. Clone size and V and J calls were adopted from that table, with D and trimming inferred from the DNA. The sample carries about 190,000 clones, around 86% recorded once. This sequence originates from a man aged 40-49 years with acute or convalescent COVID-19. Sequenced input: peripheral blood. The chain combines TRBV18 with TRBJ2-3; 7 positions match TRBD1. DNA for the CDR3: TGTGCCAGCTCCCCCACCCGACAGGGAAGGAGCACAGATACGCAGTATTTT. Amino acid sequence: CASSPTRQGRSTDTQYF. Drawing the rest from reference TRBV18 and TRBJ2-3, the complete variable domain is NAGVMQNPRHLVRRRGQEARLRCSPMKGHSHVYWYRQLPEEGLKFMVYLQKENIIDESGMPKERFSAEFPKEGPSILRIQQVVRGDSAAYFCASSPTRQGRSTDTQYFGPGTRLTVL.